These T cell receptor beta chains were read from a single sample in a study of T cells in Graves' hyperthyroidism and ophthalmopathy. Each CDR3 protein is one row after TCRdb ran MiXCR on the multiplex PCR reads. Of roughly 700,000 distinct CDR3 sequences listed, over 35% are singletons. Sequencing used blood. The receptors here all came from a woman aged 40-49 years with Graves' hyperthyroidism. The CDR3 runs from the conserved cysteine through the conserved F or W. The D gene is left open where the match is weak. Clone size is stated in some rows and not others, as once, few, many or a class when expanded.

D,size,V,J,CDR3,DNA
NA,few,TRBV4-3,TRBJ1-2,CASSQDLDRFYGYTF,TGCGCCAGCAGCCAAGACCTAGACAGGTTCTATGGCTACACCTTC
TRBD2,many,TRBV29-1,TRBJ2-2,CSGGLPNTGELFF,TGCAGCGGGGGACTACCGAACACCGGGGAGCTGTTTTTT
TRBD1,NA,TRBV15,TRBJ1-1,CATSREGPTTGEDTEAFF,TGTGCCACCAGCAGAGAAGGGCCAACGACAGGGGAGGACACTGAAGCTTTCTTT
TRBD1,few,TRBV6-2/TRBV6-3,TRBJ1-2,CASTLDRNYGYTF,TGTGCCAGCACCCTGGACAGGAACTATGGCTACACCTTC
NA,NA,TRBV10-3,TRBJ2-3,CAISTGGSTDTQYF,TGTGCCATCAGCACCGGAGGTAGCACAGATACGCAGTATTTT
TRBD1,NA,TRBV7-2,TRBJ2-7,CASSQYQPGQGTYEQYF,TGTGCCAGCAGCCAGTATCAGCCCGGACAGGGGACCTACGAGCAGTACTTC
NA,many,TRBV7-9,TRBJ1-1,CASSRVGTEAFF,TGTGCCAGCAGCAGGGTTGGGACTGAAGCTTTCTTT
NA,many,TRBV7-4,TRBJ1-1,CASSLLGGGTEAFF,TGTGCCAGCAGCTTATTGGGGGGCGGCACTGAAGCTTTCTTT
NA,NA,TRBV7-2,TRBJ1-1,CASSLPRQPNTEAFF,TGTGCCAGCAGCTTACCCCGCCAGCCGAACACTGAAGCTTTCTTT
NA,NA,TRBV28,TRBJ2-7,CASAQYEQYF,TGTGCCAGCGCTCAGTACGAGCAGTACTTC
NA,NA,TRBV6-5,TRBJ1-5,CASSYSGELGLYQPQHF,TGTGCCAGCAGTTACTCTGGGGAGTTGGGTTTATATCAGCCCCAGCATTTT
NA,many,TRBV7-9,TRBJ1-1,CASSLEGFRTEAFF,TGTGCCAGCAGCTTGGAGGGTTTTAGGACTGAAGCTTTCTTT
TRBD1,NA,TRBV20-1,TRBJ1-2,CSAPTGAGGYTF,TGCAGTGCCCCGACAGGGGCGGGAGGCTACACCTTC
NA,NA,TRBV11-1,TRBJ2-2,CASSSITTGELFF,TGTGCCAGCAGCTCCATTACGACAGGGGAGCTGTTTTTT
NA,many,TRBV20-1,TRBJ1-2,CSAPPQSGYGYTF,TGCAGTGCTCCTCCCCAGTCGGGGTATGGCTACACCTTC
TRBD1,NA,TRBV20-1,TRBJ1-1,CSAPPPVFRDRNTEAFF,TGCAGTGCTCCACCCCCGGTTTTTAGGGACAGGAACACTGAAGCTTTCTTT
NA,NA,TRBV7-8,TRBJ1-1,CASSPSELEGTEAFF,TGTGCCAGCTCACCATCCGAATTGGAGGGCACTGAAGCTTTCTTT
TRBD1,many,TRBV12-3/TRBV12-4,TRBJ1-2,CASSQAGTDYGYTF,TGTGCCAGCAGTCAAGCCGGGACAGACTATGGCTACACCTTC
TRBD1,few,TRBV6-6,TRBJ1-6,CASRPTTRTGGYSPLHF,TGTGCCAGCAGGCCAACTACCCGGACAGGGGGCTATTCACCCCTCCACTTT
NA,NA,TRBV15,TRBJ2-7,CATSRVRDYEQYF,TGTGCCACCAGCAGAGTCCGTGATTACGAGCAGTACTTC
NA,few,TRBV29-1,TRBJ1-2,CSVERRILDYGYTF,TGCAGCGTTGAACGCCGAATCCTTGACTATGGCTACACCTTC
NA,many,TRBV15,TRBJ2-6,CATSRDLGYGANVLTF,TGTGCCACCAGCAGAGACCTCGGTTACGGGGCCAACGTCCTGACTTTC
TRBD2,NA,TRBV10-1,TRBJ2-1,CARGTSGIWEQFF,TGCGCCAGGGGGACTAGCGGGATTTGGGAGCAGTTCTTC
NA,NA,TRBV11-2,TRBJ2-2,CASSQVFPGAVGTGELFF,TGCGCCAGCAGCCAAGTTTTCCCGGGGGCTGTGGGGACCGGGGAGCTGTTTTTT
NA,few,TRBV5-5,TRBJ2-7,CASSSQSYLSEQYF,TGCGCCAGCAGCTCACAAAGCTACTTAAGCGAGCAGTACTTC
NA,few,TRBV2,TRBJ1-2,CASKRSGGNLYGYTF,TGTGCCAGCAAAAGAAGTGGGGGGAACCTATATGGCTACACCTTC
NA,few,TRBV9,TRBJ1-5,CASSSQGKGNQPQHF,TGTGCCAGCAGCTCGCAAGGGAAAGGTAATCAGCCCCAGCATTTT